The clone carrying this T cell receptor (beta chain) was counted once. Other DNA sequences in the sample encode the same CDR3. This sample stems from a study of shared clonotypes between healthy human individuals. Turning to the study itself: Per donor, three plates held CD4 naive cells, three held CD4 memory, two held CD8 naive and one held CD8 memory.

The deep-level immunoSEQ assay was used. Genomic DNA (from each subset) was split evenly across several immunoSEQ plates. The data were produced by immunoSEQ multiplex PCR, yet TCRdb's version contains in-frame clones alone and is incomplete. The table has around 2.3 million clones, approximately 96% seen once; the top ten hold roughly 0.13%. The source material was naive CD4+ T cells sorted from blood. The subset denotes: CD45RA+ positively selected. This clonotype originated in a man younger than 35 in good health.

The DNA for the CDR3 is TGCGCCAGCAGCTCAACTAGCGGGAGTTACGAGCAGTACTTC. Translation gives CASSSTSGSYEQYF. The J gene is TRBJ2-7, the V gene TRBV5-1; 11 bases agree with TRBD2. The CDR3 consists of 14 residues. Germline assignment: CDR1 SGHRS and CDR2 YFSETQ. With V trimmed by 3 bases and J by 4 bases, 3 bases remained unmatched.